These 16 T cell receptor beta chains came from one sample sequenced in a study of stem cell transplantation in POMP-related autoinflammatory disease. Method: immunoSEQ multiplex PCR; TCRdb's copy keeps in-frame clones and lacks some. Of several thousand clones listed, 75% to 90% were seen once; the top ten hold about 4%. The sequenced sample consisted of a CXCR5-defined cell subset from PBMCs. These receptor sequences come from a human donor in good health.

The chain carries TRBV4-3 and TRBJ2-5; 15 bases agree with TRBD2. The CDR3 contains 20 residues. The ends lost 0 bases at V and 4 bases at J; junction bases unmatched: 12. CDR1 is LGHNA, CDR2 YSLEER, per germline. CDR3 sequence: CASSQDRGTSGGHLGETQYF. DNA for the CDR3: TGCGCCAGCAGCCAAGATCGCGGGACTAGCGGGGGGCATCTGGGAGAGACCCAGTACTTC.

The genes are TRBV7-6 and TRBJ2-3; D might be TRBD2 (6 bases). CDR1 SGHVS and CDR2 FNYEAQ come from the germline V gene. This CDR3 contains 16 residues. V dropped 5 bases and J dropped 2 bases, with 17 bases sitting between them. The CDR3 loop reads CASSKSGGITTDTQYF. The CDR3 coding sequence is TGTGCCAGCAGCAAAAGTGGGGGGATTACCACAGATACGCAGTATTTT.

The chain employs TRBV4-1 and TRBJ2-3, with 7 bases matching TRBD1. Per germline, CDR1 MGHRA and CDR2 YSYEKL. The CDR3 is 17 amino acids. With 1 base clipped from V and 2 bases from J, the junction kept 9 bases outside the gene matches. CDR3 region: CASSQGRTGGNTDTQYF. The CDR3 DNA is TGCGCCAGCAGCCAAGGTAGGACAGGAGGAAACACAGATACGCAGTATTTT.

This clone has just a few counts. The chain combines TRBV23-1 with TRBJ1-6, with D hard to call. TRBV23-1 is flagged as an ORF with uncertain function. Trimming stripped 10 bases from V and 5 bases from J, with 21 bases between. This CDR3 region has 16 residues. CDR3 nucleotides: TGCGCCAAAGGGTATCGGGAACACCACCATAATTCACCCCTCCACTTT. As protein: CAKGYREHHHNSPLHF.

This CDR3 is CASSRPRTANYGYTF. The DNA for the CDR3 is TGTGCCAGCAGTCGACCTCGGACAGCGAACTATGGCTACACCTTC. The rearrangement joins TRBV6-5 to TRBJ1-2; perhaps TRBD1 as D (6 bases). V was clipped by 5 bases and J by 2 bases, with 15 bases between them. The length of the CDR3 is 15 residues. Per the germline V gene, CDR1 is MNHEY and CDR2 is SVGAGI.

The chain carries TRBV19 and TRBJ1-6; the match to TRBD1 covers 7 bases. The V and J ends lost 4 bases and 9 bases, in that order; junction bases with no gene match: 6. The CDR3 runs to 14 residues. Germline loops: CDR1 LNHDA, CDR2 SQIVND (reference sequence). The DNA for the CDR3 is TGTGCCAGTAGTACCGGGACAGTAAGTTCACCCCTCCACTTT. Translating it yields CASSTGTVSSPLHF.

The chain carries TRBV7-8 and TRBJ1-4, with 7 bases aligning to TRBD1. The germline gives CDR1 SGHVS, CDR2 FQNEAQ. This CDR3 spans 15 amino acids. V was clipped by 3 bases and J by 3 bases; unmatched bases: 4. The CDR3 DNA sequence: TGTGCCAGCAGCTTGCCGGGACAGCCTAATGAAAAACTGTTTTTT. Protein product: CASSLPGQPNEKLFF.

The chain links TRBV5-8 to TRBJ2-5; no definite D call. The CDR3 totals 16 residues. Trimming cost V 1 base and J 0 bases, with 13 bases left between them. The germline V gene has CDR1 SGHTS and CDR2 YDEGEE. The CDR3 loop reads CASSLYGWGNQETQYF. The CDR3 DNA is TGTGCCAGCAGCTTGTATGGGTGGGGAAACCAAGAGACCCAGTACTTC.

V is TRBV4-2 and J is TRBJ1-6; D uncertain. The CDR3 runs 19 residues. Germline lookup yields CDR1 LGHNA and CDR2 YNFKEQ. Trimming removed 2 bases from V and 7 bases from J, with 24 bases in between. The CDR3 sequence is CASSQPRRGPEDPNSPLHF. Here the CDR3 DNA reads TGTGCCAGCAGCCAACCCCGTCGCGGGCCCGAAGACCCAAATTCACCCCTCCACTTT.

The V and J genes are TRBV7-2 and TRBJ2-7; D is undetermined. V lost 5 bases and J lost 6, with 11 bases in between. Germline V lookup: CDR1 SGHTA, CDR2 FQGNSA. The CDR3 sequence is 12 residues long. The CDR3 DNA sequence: TGTGCCAGCAGCACTCGTTCGGGCGAGCAGTACTTC. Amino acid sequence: CASSTRSGEQYF.

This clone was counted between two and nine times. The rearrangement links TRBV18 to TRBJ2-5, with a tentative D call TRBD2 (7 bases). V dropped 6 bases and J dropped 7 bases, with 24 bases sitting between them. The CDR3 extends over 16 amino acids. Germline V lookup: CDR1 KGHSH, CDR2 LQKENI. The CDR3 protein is CASSPVAGARLRTQYF. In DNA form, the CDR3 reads TGTGCCAGCTCGCCGGTCGCGGGGGCCCGGCTGAGGACCCAGTACTTC.

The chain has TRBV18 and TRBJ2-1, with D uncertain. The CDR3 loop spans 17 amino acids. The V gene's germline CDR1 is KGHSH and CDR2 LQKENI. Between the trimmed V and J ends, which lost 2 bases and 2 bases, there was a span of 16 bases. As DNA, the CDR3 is TGTGCCAGCTCACCATTATCCAGAACCCCCACCTACAATGAGCAGTTCTTC. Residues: CASSPLSRTPTYNEQFF.

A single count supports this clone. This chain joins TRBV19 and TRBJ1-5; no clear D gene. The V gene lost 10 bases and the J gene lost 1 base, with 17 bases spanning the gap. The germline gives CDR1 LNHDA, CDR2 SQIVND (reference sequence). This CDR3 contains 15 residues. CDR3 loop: CATTSGWRSNQPQHF. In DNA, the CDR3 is TGTGCCACCACGTCGGGTTGGCGGAGCAATCAGCCCCAGCATTTT.

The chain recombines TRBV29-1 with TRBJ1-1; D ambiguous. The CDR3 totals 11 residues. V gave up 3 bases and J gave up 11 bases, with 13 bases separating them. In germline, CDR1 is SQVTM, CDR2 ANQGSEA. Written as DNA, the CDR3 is TGCAGCGTTGACCCCGAAATAGTGGCTTTCTTT. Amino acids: CSVDPEIVAFF.

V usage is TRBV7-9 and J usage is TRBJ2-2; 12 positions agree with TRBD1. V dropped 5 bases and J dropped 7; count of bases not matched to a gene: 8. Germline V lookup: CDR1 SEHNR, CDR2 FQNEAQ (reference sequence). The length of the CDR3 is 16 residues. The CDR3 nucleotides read TGTGCCAGCAGCCCCGCGGGACAGGGGGCGGTCGGGGAGCTGTTTTTT. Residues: CASSPAGQGAVGELFF.

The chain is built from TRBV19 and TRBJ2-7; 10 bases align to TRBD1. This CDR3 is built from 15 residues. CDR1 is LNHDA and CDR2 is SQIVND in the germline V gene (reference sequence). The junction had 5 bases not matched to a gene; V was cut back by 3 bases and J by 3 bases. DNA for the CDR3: TGTGCCAGTAGTATGGCCAGGACAGGGGGCTACGAGCAGTACTTC. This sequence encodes CASSMARTGGYEQYF. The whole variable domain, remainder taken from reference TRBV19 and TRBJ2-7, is DGGITQSPKYLFRKEGQNVTLSCEQNLNHDAMYWYRQDPGQGLRLIYYSQIVNDFQKGDIAEGYSVSREKKESFPLTVTSAQKNPTAFYLCASSMARTGGYEQYFGPGTRLTVT.